This TCR beta chain was identified in a study of OX40 agonist ivuxolimab in advanced cancers. Generated by immunoSEQ multiplex PCR, the TCRdb table keeps only in-frame clones and is missing some. The sample contains about 110,000 clones, roughly nine tenths of which appear only once. The CDR3 loop spans 15 amino acids. Germline CDR1 is MRHNA and CDR2 is SNTAGT. Trimming took 3 bases from V and 0 from J, leaving 11 bases between them. This TCR was sampled from an adult with an advanced solid tumor such as melanoma, head and neck, liver or kidney cancer. The sequenced sample was CD4+ or CD8+ T cells sorted from blood, obtained in a trial of the OX40 agonist ivuxolimab. This sequence joins TRBV6-4 and TRBJ1-1, with no clear D. CDR3 in DNA: TGTGCCAGCAGTGAGTACGGAGGAATGAACACTGAAGCTTTCTTT. As protein: CASSEYGGMNTEAFF.